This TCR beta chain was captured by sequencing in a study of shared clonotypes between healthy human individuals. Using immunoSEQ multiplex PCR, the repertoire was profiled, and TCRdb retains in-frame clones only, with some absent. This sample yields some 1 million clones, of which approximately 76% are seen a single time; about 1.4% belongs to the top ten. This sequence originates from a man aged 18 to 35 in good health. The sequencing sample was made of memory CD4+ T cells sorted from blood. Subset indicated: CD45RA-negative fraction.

CDR3 sequence: CASSQGGSGMDVEAFF. DNA for the CDR3: TGCGCCAGCAGCCAAGGAGGCAGTGGTATGGATGTTGAAGCTTTCTTT. This sequence joins TRBV4-1 and TRBJ1-1; D is undetermined. Germline assignment: CDR1 MGHRA and CDR2 YSYEKL. Trimming removed 1 base from V and 7 bases from J, with 19 bases in between. The CDR3 spans 16 residues.